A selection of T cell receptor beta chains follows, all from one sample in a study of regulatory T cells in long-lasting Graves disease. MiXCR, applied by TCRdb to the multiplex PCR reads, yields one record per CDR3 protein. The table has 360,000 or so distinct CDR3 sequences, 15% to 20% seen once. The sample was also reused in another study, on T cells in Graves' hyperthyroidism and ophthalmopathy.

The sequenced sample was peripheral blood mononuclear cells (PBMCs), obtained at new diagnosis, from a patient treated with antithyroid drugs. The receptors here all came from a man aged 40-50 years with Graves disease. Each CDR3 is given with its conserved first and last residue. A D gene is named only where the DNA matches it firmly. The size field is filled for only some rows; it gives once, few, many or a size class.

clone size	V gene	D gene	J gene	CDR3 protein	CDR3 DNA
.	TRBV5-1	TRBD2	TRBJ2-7	CASSPGSSGVNSYEQYF	TGCGCCAGCAGCCCAGGGTCTAGCGGGGTGAACTCCTACGAGCAGTACTTC
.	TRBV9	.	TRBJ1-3	CASSVSPGDYSGNTIYF	TGTGCCAGCAGCGTAAGCCCGGGGGACTACTCTGGAAACACCATATATTTT
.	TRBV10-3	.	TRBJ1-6	CATSTTYNSPLHF	TGTGCCACCTCGACAACCTATAATTCACCCCTCCACTTT
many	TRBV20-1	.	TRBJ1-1	CSARDRTSGGSTEAFF	TGCAGTGCTAGAGATCGAACCTCGGGTGGGAGCACTGAAGCTTTCTTT
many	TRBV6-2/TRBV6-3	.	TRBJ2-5	CASSWGRGREETQYF	TGTGCCAGCAGTTGGGGCAGGGGCCGGGAAGAGACCCAGTACTTC
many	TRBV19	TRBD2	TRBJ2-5	CASSIAGGTQYF	TGTGCCAGTAGTATTGCGGGGGGGACCCAGTACTTC
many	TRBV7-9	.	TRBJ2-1	CASSPRMNEQFF	TGTGCCAGCAGCCCAAGAATGAATGAGCAGTTCTTC
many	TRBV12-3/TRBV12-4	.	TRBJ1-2	CASSLREAGGYTF	TGTGCCAGCAGTTTGAGGGAGGCGGGTGGCTACACCTTC
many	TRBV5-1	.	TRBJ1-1	CASSLDNPNTEAFF	TGCGCCAGCAGCTTGGACAACCCGAACACTGAAGCTTTCTTT
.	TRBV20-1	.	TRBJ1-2	CSARGGNYGYTF	TGCAGTGCTAGGGGCGGGAACTATGGCTACACCTTC
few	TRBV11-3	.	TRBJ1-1	CASSSRLALGGGTEAFF	TGTGCCAGCAGCTCGCGCCTTGCGTTGGGAGGGGGCACTGAAGCTTTCTTT
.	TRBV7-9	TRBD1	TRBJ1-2	CASSLPPGQGYGYTF	TGTGCCAGCAGCTTACCACCGGGACAGGGCTATGGCTACACCTTC
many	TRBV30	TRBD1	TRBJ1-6	CAWSTPGTGGSPLHF	TGTGCCTGGAGTACACCCGGGACAGGGGGTTCACCCCTCCACTTT
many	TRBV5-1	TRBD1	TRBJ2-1	CASSKDRGRALSSYNEQFF	TGCGCCAGCAGCAAGGACAGGGGCCGTGCCCTGAGCTCCTACAATGAGCAGTTCTTC
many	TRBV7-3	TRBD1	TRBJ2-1	CASSRRDRDGDSYNEQFF	TGTGCCAGCAGCCGCCGGGACAGGGACGGGGACTCCTACAATGAGCAGTTCTTC
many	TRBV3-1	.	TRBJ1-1	CASSQDRFEAFF	TGTGCCAGCAGCCAAGATAGGTTCGAAGCTTTCTTT
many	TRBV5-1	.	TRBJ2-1	CASSLVGEQFF	TGCGCCAGCAGCTTGGTTGGTGAGCAGTTCTTC
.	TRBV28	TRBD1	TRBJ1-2	CASSTAGRGHGYTF	TGTGCCAGCAGTACAGCGGGCAGGGGGCATGGCTACACCTTC
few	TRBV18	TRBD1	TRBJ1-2	CASSPKTGGNGYTF	TGTGCCAGCTCTCCAAAGACAGGGGGCAACGGCTACACCTTC
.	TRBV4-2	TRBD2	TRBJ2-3	CASSQGIGTSGANTQYF	TGTGCCAGCAGCCAAGGTATCGGGACTAGCGGGGCAAATACGCAGTATTTT
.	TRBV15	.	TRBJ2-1	CATSRKSYNEQFF	TGTGCCACCAGCAGAAAGTCCTACAATGAGCAGTTCTTC
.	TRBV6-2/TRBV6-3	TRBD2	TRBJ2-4	CASSSIAGGPMNIQYF	TGTGCCAGCAGTTCGATAGCGGGGGGGCCAATGAACATTCAGTACTTC
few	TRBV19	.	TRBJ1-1	CASSIGSQNTEAFF	TGTGCCAGTAGTATTGGCAGTCAGAACACTGAAGCTTTCTTT
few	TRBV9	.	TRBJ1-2	CASSAPDGYTF	TGTGCCAGCAGCGCACCGGATGGCTACACCTTC
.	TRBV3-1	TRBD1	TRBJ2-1	CASSQVVGQGPNNEQFF	TGTGCCAGCAGCCAAGTAGTGGGACAGGGGCCCAACAATGAGCAGTTCTTC
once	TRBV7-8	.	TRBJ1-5	CASSFSTWRPQHF	TGTGCCAGCAGCTTTAGCACCTGGCGGCCCCAGCATTTT
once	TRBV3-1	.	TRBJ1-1	CASSHGRDTEAFF	TGTGCCAGCAGCCATGGGCGGGACACTGAAGCTTTCTTT
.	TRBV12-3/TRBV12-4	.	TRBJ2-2	CASGDIFLTGELFF	TGTGCCAGCGGGGATATATTCCTTACCGGGGAGCTGTTTTTT
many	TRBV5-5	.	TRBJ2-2	CASSLGPNTGELFF	TGTGCCAGCAGCTTAGGACCGAACACCGGGGAGCTGTTTTTT
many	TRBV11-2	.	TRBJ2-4	CASSLVQVGNIQYF	TGTGCCAGCAGCTTAGTTCAGGTTGGGAACATTCAGTACTTC
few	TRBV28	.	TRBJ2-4	CASSFQNIQYF	TGTGCCAGCAGTTTTCAAAACATTCAGTACTTC
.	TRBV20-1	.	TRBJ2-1	CSASKAAGSYNEQFF	TGCAGTGCTTCTAAGGCGGCGGGGTCCTACAATGAGCAGTTCTTC
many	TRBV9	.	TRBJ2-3	CASSPRDGTDTQYF	TGTGCCAGCAGCCCCCGGGACGGCACAGATACGCAGTATTTT
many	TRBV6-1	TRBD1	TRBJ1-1	CASSTGQGRPTNTEAFF	TGTGCCAGCAGTACCGGACAGGGGCGTCCTACGAACACTGAAGCTTTCTTT
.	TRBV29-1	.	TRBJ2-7	CSVLVSYEQYF	TGCAGCGTTCTGGTCTCCTACGAGCAGTACTTC
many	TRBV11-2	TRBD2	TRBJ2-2	CASSNRRGGRTGELFF	TGTGCCAGCAGCAACAGACGGGGGGGCCGCACCGGGGAGCTGTTTTTT
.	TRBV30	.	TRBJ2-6	CAWSVVGPVSGANVLTF	TGTGCCTGGAGTGTAGTGGGGCCGGTCTCTGGGGCCAACGTCCTGACTTTC
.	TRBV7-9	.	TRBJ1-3	CASSLGEHSGNTIYF	TGTGCCAGCAGCCTCGGGGAACACTCTGGAAACACCATATATTTT
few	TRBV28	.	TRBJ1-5	CASASNQPQHF	TGTGCCAGCGCTTCCAATCAGCCCCAGCATTTT
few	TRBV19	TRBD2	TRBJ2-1	CASRASGGQYNEQFF	TGTGCCAGTAGGGCTAGCGGGGGCCAGTACAATGAGCAGTTCTTC
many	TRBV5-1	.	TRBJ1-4	CASSRTPAEEKLFF	TGCGCCAGCAGCCGTACACCCGCGGAGGAAAAACTGTTTTTT
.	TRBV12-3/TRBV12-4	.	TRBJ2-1	CASSPFFHEQSF	TGTGCCAGCAGTCCCTTTTTCCATGAGCAGTCCTTC
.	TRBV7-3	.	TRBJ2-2	CASSITGYTGELFF	TGTGCCAGCAGCATCACAGGGTATACCGGGGAGCTGTTTTTT